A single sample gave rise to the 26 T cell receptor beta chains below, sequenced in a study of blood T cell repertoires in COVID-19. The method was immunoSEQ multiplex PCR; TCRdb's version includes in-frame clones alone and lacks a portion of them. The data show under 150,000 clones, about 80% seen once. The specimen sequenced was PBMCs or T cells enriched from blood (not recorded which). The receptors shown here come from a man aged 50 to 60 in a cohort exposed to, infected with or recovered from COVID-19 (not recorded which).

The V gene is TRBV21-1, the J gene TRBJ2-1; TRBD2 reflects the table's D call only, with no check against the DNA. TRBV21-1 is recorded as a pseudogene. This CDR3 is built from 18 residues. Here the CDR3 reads CASWRQERLAGGYNEQFF. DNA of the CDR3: TGTGCCAGTTGGAGACAAGAGAGACTAGCGGGGGGATACAATGAGCAGTTCTTC.

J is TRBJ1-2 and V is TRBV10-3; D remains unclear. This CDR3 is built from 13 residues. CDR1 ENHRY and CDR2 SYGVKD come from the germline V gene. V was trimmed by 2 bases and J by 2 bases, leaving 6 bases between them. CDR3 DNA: TGTGCCATCAGTGAGCCGGGGAACTATGGCTACACCTTC. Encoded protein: CAISEPGNYGYTF.

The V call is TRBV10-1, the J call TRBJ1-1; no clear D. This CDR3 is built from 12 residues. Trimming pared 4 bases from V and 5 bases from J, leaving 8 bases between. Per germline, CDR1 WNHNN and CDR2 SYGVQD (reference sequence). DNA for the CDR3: TGCGCCAGCAGTGGACCGACTACTGAAGCTTTCTTT. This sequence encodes CASSGPTTEAFF.

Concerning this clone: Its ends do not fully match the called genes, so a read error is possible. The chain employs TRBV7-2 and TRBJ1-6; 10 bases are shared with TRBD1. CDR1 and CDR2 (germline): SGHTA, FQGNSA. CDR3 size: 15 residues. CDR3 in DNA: TGTGCCAGCAGCTCCGGACAGGGGGATAAATCACCCCTCCACTTT. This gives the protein CASSSGQGDKSPLHF.

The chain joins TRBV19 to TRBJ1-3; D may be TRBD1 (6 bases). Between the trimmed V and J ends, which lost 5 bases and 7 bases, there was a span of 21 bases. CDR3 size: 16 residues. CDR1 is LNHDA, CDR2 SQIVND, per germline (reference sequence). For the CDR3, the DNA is TGTGCCAGTAGTGTCCTCACAGGGAGTGGACGGAACACCATATATTTT. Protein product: CASSVLTGSGRNTIYF.

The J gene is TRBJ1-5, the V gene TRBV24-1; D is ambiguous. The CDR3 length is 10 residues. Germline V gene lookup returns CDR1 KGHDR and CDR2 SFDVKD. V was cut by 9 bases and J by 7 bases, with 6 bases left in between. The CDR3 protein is CATLPQPQHF. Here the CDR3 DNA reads TGTGCCACCCTACCCCAGCCCCAGCATTTT.

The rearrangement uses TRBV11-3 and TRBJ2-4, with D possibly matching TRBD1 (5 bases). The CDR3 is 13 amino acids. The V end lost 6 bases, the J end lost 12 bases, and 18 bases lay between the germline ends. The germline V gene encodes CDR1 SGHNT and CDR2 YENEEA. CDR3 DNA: TGTGCCAGCAGTTTTAGCCGAGACAGCGATCAGTACTTC. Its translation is CASSFSRDSDQYF. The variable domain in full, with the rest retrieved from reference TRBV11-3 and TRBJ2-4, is EAGVVQSPRYKIIEKKQPVAFWCNPISGHNTLYWYLQNLGQGPELLIRYENEEAVDDSQLPKDRFSAERLKGVDSTLKIQPAELGDSAVYLCASSFSRDSDQYFGAGTRLSVL.

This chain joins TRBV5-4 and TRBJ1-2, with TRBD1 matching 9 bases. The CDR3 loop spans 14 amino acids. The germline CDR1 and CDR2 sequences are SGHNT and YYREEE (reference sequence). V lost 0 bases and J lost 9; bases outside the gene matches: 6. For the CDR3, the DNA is TGTGCCAGCAGCTTGGCGGGACAGGGTTATCGCTACACCTTC. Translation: CASSLAGQGYRYTF.

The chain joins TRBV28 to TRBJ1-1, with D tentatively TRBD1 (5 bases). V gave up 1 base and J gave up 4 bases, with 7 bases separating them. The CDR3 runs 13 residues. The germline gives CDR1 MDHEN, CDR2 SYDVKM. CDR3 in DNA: TGTGCCAGCAGTTTATCGGGGGGCACTGAAGCTTTCTTT. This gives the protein CASSLSGGTEAFF.

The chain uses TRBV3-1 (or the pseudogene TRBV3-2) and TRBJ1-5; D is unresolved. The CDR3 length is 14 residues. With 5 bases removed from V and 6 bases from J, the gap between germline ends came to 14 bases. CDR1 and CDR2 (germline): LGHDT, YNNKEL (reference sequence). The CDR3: CASSLAGLSQPQHF. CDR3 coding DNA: TGTGCCAGCAGCTTAGCTGGGTTAAGTCAGCCCCAGCATTTT.

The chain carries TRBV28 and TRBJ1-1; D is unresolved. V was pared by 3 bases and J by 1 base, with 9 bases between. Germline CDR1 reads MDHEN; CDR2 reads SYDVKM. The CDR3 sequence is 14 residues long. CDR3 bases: TGTGCCAGCAGTTTTTTACCAGGGAACACTGAAGCTTTCTTT. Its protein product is CASSFLPGNTEAFF.

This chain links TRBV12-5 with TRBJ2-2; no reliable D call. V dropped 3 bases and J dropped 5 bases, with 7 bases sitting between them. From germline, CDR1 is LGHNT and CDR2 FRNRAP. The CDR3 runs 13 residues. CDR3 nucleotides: TGTGCTAGTGGTTTTTCGGTGACCGGGGAGCTGTTTTTT. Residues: CASGFSVTGELFF.

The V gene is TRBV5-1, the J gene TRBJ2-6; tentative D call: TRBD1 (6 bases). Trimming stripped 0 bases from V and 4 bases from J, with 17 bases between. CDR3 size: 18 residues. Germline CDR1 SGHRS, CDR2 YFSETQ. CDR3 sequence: CASSLANLGALGANVLTF. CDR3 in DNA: TGCGCCAGCAGCTTGGCCAATCTGGGGGCGCTCGGGGCCAACGTCCTGACTTTC.

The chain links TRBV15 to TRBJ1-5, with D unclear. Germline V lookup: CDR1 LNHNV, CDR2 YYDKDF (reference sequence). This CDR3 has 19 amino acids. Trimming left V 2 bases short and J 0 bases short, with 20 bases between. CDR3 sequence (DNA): TGTGCCACCAGCAGACGATATGGAGGAGACTCTTATAGCAATCAGCCCCAGCATTTT. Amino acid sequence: CATSRRYGGDSYSNQPQHF. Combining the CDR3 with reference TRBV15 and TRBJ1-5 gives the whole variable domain DAMVIQNPRYQVTQFGKPVTLSCSQTLNHNVMYWYQQKSSQAPKLLFHYYDKDFNNEADTPDNFQSRRPNTSFCFLDIRSPGLGDTAMYLCATSRRYGGDSYSNQPQHFGDGTRLSIL.

CDR3 region: CASAGGLAGVGEQFF. The DNA of the CDR3 is TGTGCCAGCGCGGGAGGACTAGCGGGAGTGGGAGAGCAGTTCTTC. This sequence joins TRBV9 and TRBJ2-1; 13 bases fit TRBD2. Germline CDR1 is SGDLS and CDR2 is YYNGEE. V shed 7 bases, J shed 10 bases, and the junction held 11 bases outside the gene matches. CDR3 length: 15 amino acids.

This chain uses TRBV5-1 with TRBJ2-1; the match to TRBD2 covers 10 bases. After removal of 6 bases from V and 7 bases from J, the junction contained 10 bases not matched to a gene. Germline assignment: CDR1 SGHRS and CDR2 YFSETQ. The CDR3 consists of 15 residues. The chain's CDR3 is CASKSASGSWNEQFF. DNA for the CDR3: TGCGCCAGCAAGTCGGCTAGCGGGAGCTGGAATGAGCAGTTCTTC. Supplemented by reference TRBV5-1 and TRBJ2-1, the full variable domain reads KAGVTQTPRYLIKTRGQQVTLSCSPISGHRSVSWYQQTPGQGLQFLFEYFSETQRNKGNFPGRFSGRQFSNSRSEMNVSTLELGDSALYLCASKSASGSWNEQFFGPGTRLTVL.

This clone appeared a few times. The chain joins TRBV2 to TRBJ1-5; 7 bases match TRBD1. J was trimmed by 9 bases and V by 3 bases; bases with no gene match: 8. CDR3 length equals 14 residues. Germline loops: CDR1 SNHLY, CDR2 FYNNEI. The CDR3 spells CASSEYTTGVPQHF. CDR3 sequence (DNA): TGTGCCAGCAGTGAGTACACCACAGGGGTGCCCCAGCATTTT.

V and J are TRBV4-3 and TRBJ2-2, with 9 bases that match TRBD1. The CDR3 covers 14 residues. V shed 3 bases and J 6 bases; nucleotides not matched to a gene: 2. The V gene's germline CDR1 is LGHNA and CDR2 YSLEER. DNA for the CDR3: TGCGCCAGCAGCCAGGGACAGGGACCCGGGGAGCTGTTTTTT. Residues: CASSQGQGPGELFF.

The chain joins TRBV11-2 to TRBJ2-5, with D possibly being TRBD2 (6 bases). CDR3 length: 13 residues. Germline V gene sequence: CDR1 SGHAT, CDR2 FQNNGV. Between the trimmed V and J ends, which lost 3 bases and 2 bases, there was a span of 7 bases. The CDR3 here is CASSFGGQETQYF. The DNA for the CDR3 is TGTGCCAGCAGCTTTGGAGGGCAAGAGACCCAGTACTTC. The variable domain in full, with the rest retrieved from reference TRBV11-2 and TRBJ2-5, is EAGVAQSPRYKIIEKRQSVAFWCNPISGHATLYWYQQILGQGPKLLIQFQNNGVVDDSQLPKDRFSAERLKGVDSTLKIQPAKLEDSAVYLCASSFGGQETQYFGPGTRLLVL.

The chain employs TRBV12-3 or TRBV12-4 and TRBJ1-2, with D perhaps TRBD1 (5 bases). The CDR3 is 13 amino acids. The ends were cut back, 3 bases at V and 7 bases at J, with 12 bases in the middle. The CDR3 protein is CASSFKWGSGYTF. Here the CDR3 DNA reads TGTGCCAGCAGTTTCAAATGGGGCAGTGGCTACACCTTC.

The chain's CDR3 is CASRVAGDSPLHF. DNA of the CDR3: TGTGCCAGCAGGGTTGCGGGGGATTCACCCCTCCACTTT. V gene TRBV11-2 combines with J gene TRBJ1-6; tentative D call: TRBD1 (5 bases). Trimming removed 6 bases from V and 8 bases from J, with 11 bases in between. The CDR3 spans 13 residues. CDR1 is SGHAT and CDR2 is FQNNGV in the germline V gene.

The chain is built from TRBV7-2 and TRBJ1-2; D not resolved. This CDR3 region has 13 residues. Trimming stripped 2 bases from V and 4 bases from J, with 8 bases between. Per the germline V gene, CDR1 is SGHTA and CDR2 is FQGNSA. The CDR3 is CASSLLAGYGYTF. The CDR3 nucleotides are TGTGCCAGCAGCTTATTAGCCGGCTATGGCTACACCTTC.

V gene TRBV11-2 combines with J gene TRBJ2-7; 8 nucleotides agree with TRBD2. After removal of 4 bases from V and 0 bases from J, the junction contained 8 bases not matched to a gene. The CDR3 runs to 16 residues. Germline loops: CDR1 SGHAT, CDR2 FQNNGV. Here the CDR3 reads CASSSELAASSYEQYF. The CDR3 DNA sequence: TGTGCCAGCAGCTCCGAACTAGCGGCGAGCTCCTACGAGCAGTACTTC.

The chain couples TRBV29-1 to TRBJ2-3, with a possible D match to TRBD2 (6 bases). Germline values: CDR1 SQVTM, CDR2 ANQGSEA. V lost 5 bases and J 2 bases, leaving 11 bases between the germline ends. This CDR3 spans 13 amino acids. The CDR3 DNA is TGCAGCGTTTCCGGACTAAACACAGATACGCAGTATTTT. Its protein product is CSVSGLNTDTQYF.

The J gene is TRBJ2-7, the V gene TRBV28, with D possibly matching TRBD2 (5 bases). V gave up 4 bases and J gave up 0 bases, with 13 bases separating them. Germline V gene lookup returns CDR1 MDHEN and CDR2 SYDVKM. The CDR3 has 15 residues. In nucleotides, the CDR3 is TGTGCCAGCAGTTCAATTAGCGCTAGCTCCTACGAGCAGTACTTC. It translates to CASSSISASSYEQYF.

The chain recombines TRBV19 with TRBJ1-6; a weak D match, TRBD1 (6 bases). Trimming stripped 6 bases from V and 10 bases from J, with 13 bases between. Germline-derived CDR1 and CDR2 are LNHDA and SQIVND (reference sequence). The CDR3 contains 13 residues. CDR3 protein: CASRHRVGSPLHF. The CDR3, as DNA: TGTGCCAGTAGGCACAGGGTTGGGTCACCCCTCCACTTT.